The 22 T cell receptor beta chains below were found in one sample sequenced in a study of blood T cell repertoires in COVID-19. Clones were sequenced by immunoSEQ multiplex PCR, and TCRdb holds only the in-frame ones, with some missing. The sample lists roughly 130,000 clones, approximately 88% occurring once. The sequencing input was PBMCs or T cells enriched from blood (not recorded which). Receptors originate from a man aged 40-49 years with acute COVID-19.

The chain combines TRBV5-4 with TRBJ2-3; 8 bases are shared with TRBD2. The CDR3 is 15 residues long. Germline CDR1 is SGHNT and CDR2 is YYREEE (reference sequence). Unmatched junction bases numbered 5, after V lost 0 bases and J lost 5 bases. For the CDR3, the DNA is TGTGCCAGCAGCTTGGAAGCGGGAGCGAGAGATACGCAGTATTTT. Translation: CASSLEAGARDTQYF.

This clone was recorded a few times. The chain carries TRBV4-1 and TRBJ2-1; unclear D gene. The CDR3 extends over 12 amino acids. Germline CDR1 and CDR2: MGHRA and YSYEKL. The V end lost 1 base, the J end lost 8 bases, and 6 bases lay between the germline ends. CDR3 nucleotide sequence: TGCGCCAGCAGCCAAGTATCCGATGAGCAGTTCTTC. As protein: CASSQVSDEQFF.

The CDR3 bases are TGTGCCAGTAGTGACGGACAAGGGGACACCGGGGAGCTGTTTTTT. Translated, it gives CASSDGQGDTGELFF. The rearrangement joins TRBV19 to TRBJ2-2, with a tentative D call TRBD1 (5 bases). Germline-derived CDR1 and CDR2 are LNHDA and SQIVND (reference sequence). V was cut by 5 bases and J by 3 bases, with 13 bases left in between. The CDR3 sequence is 15 residues long.

This chain joins TRBV24-1 and TRBJ1-2; 8 positions match TRBD1. Germline assignment: CDR1 KGHDR and CDR2 SFDVKD. The trim removed 3 bases at V and 2 bases at J, leaving 7 bases unmatched. This CDR3 region has 16 residues. The CDR3 DNA reads TGTGCCACCAGTGATACCCCACAGGGGGGCAACTATGGCTACACCTTC. Translated, it gives CATSDTPQGGNYGYTF.

V and J are TRBV19 and TRBJ1-5; maybe TRBD1 (5 bases). V was clipped by 3 bases and J by 7 bases, with 13 bases between them. The germline CDR1 and CDR2 sequences are LNHDA and SQIVND (reference sequence). The CDR3 has 14 amino acids. The CDR3 reads CASSMAVAGQPQHF. The CDR3 DNA reads as TGTGCCAGTAGTATGGCAGTGGCAGGGCAGCCCCAGCATTTT. The complete variable domain, with remaining parts taken from reference TRBV19 and TRBJ1-5, reads DGGITQSPKYLFRKEGQNVTLSCEQNLNHDAMYWYRQDPGQGLRLIYYSQIVNDFQKGDIAEGYSVSREKKESFPLTVTSAQKNPTAFYLCASSMAVAGQPQHFGDGTRLSIL.

The chain is built from TRBV7-2 and TRBJ1-5; possible D gene TRBD1, 6 bases. Trimming left V 1 base short and J 7 bases short, with 14 bases between. Germline CDR1 is SGHTA and CDR2 is FQGNSA. The CDR3 loop spans 15 amino acids. The CDR3: CASSLGAQGFQPQHF. CDR3 DNA sequence: TGTGCCAGCAGCTTAGGCGCGCAGGGGTTCCAGCCCCAGCATTTT.

This chain joins TRBV27 and TRBJ1-5; D gene ambiguous. Between the trimmed V and J ends, which lost 1 base and 5 bases, there was a span of 9 bases. The CDR3 contains 14 residues. CDR1 is MNHEY and CDR2 is SMNVEV in the germline V gene (reference sequence). This CDR3 reads CASSLYMIDQPQHF. The CDR3 DNA sequence: TGTGCCAGCAGTTTATATATGATAGATCAGCCCCAGCATTTT.

V usage is TRBV5-4 and J usage is TRBJ2-1; 7 bases map to TRBD1. The V segment lost 3 bases and the J segment 6 bases; nucleotides outside the gene matches: 3. This CDR3 spans 13 amino acids. Germline V CDR1 and CDR2: SGHNT, YYREEE (reference sequence). The CDR3 sequence: CASSSRGSNEQFF. The CDR3 DNA is TGTGCCAGCAGCTCCAGGGGGAGCAATGAGCAGTTCTTC.

The V call is TRBV30, the J call TRBJ2-7; 9 bases are shared with TRBD1. V lost 3 bases, J lost 1 base, and 7 bases stayed unmatched. This CDR3 region has 15 residues. CDR1 GTSNPN and CDR2 SVGIG come from the germline V gene (reference sequence). In nucleotides, the CDR3 is TGTGCCTGGAGGGGAGGTGACAGGGGGTCCTACGAGCAGTACTTC. This sequence encodes CAWRGGDRGSYEQYF.

This sequence joins TRBV4-3 and TRBJ1-6, with 8 nucleotides matching TRBD1. The CDR3 is 15 amino acids. From germline, CDR1 is LGHNA and CDR2 YSLEER. V shed 4 bases, J shed 4 bases, and the junction held 3 bases outside the gene matches. The chain's CDR3 is CASSLGQGYNSPLHF. CDR3 nucleotides: TGCGCCAGCAGCCTCGGACAGGGTTATAATTCACCCCTCCACTTT.

CDR3 region: CASSLTDTQETQYF. In nucleotides, the CDR3 is TGTGCCAGCAGTTTAACAGACACCCAAGAGACCCAGTACTTC. The chain uses TRBV28 and TRBJ2-5; D gene unclear. Trimming removed 2 bases from V and 1 base from J, with 8 bases in between. Germline CDR1 and CDR2: MDHEN and SYDVKM. This CDR3 has 14 amino acids.

This chain connects TRBV5-4 to TRBJ1-4; D possibly corresponds to TRBD1 (5 bases). Germline V gene sequence: CDR1 SGHNT, CDR2 YYREEE (reference sequence). The CDR3 is 15 amino acids. V was pared by 0 bases and J by 6 bases, with 12 bases between. CDR3 amino acids: CASSLAGQGHEKLFF. CDR3 DNA sequence: TGTGCCAGCAGCTTGGCTGGGCAGGGCCATGAAAAACTGTTTTTT.

The gene calls are TRBV7-9 and TRBJ2-1; TRBD2 agrees at 8 bases. CDR1 and CDR2 from the germline V gene are SEHNR and FQNEAQ (reference sequence). CDR3 length equals 17 residues. V shed 2 bases and J 4 bases; nucleotides not matched to a gene: 10. CDR3 nucleotide sequence: TGTGCCAGCAGCTTAAGGCGGGAGGTTAAAATTTACAATGAGCAGTTCTTC. This translates into CASSLRREVKIYNEQFF.

The rearrangement joins TRBV6-5 to TRBJ1-1, with a weak D call TRBD1 (5 bases). Looked up from germline, CDR1 is MNHEY and CDR2 is SVGAGI. V was clipped by 6 bases and J by 5 bases, with 19 bases between them. The CDR3 consists of 15 residues. The CDR3 is CASRTKIDSTTEAFF. In DNA, the CDR3 is TGTGCCAGCAGAACCAAAATCGACAGTACTACTGAAGCTTTCTTT.

The rearrangement links TRBV4-1 to TRBJ2-7, with 11 bases identical to TRBD2. The CDR3 consists of 16 residues. The junction had 10 bases not matched to a gene; V was cut back by 5 bases and J by 4 bases. Germline loops: CDR1 MGHRA, CDR2 YSYEKL. For the CDR3, the DNA is TGCGCCAGCAGCTTAAGGGATAGCGGGAGGGGATACGAGCAGTACTTC. Translation: CASSLRDSGRGYEQYF.

The rearrangement uses TRBV11-2 and TRBJ1-2; tentatively, D is TRBD1 (6 bases). Trimming took off 6 bases at V and 1 base at J, with 15 bases between the two ends. The CDR3 loop spans 15 amino acids. Per germline, CDR1 SGHAT and CDR2 FQNNGV. The CDR3 here is CASSPGQLLNYGYTF. The CDR3, as DNA: TGTGCCAGCAGTCCGGGACAACTGCTTAACTATGGCTACACCTTC.

The chain is built from TRBV7-6 and TRBJ1-1; possibly TRBD1 for D (6 bases). The CDR3 length is 14 residues. Looked up from germline, CDR1 is SGHVS and CDR2 is FNYEAQ. V lost 2 bases and J 5 bases, leaving 12 bases between the germline ends. In nucleotides, the CDR3 is TGTGCCAGCAGCTTACCCGGACAGTATACTGAAGCTTTCTTT. It encodes CASSLPGQYTEAFF.

This chain links TRBV7-9 with TRBJ2-1; tentatively, D is TRBD1 (6 bases). The CDR3 sequence is 14 residues long. In germline, CDR1 is SEHNR, CDR2 FQNEAQ (reference sequence). V was cut by 9 bases and J by 0 bases, with 12 bases left in between. For the CDR3, the DNA is TGTGCCAGTCTACAGGGCAGCTCCTACAATGAGCAGTTCTTC. This translates into CASLQGSSYNEQFF. The complete variable domain, with remaining parts taken from reference TRBV7-9 and TRBJ2-1, reads DTGVSQNPRHKITKRGQNVTFRCDPISEHNRLYWYRQTLGQGPEFLTYFQNEAQLEKSRLLSDRFSAERPKGSFSTLEIQRTEQGDSAMYLCASLQGSSYNEQFFGPGTRLTVL.

This chain uses TRBV6-6 with TRBJ1-1; D unclear. The V end lost 10 bases, the J end lost 3 bases, and 15 bases lay between the germline ends. The CDR3 contains 13 residues. Germline CDR1 MNHNY, CDR2 SVGAGI (reference sequence). The chain's CDR3 is CATRRREDTEAFF. In DNA, the CDR3 is TGTGCCACCAGACGGAGGGAAGACACTGAAGCTTTCTTT.

This chain joins TRBV4-2 and TRBJ1-3; weak D call: TRBD1 (5 bases). CDR1 and CDR2 from the germline V gene are LGHNA and YNFKEQ. V was pared by 2 bases and J by 4 bases, with 18 bases between. The CDR3 length is 17 residues. The CDR3: CASSQPPGQGEGNTIYF. The CDR3 nucleotides read TGTGCCAGCAGCCAACCCCCCGGGCAGGGTGAAGGAAACACCATATATTTT.

This rearrangement joins TRBV21-1 to TRBJ2-3; no check of the table's D call, TRBD1, against the DNA was made. TRBV21-1 is marked as a pseudogene. The CDR3 runs to 20 residues. The CDR3 reads CASSKRSAADRTGRGDTQYF. For the CDR3, the DNA is TGTGCCAGCAGCAAAAGGTCAGCGGCTGATAGGACAGGGAGGGGAGATACGCAGTATTTT.

This rearrangement joins TRBV9 to TRBJ2-1, with 7 bases aligning to TRBD2. This CDR3 comprises 17 residues. J was trimmed by 5 bases and V by 0 bases; bases with no gene match: 11. Germline V gene data show CDR1 as SGDLS and CDR2 as YYNGEE. CDR3 sequence: CASSVVQTSRSDNEQFF. CDR3 DNA sequence: TGTGCCAGCAGCGTAGTGCAGACTAGCAGGTCGGACAATGAGCAGTTCTTC.